This paragraph covers one T cell receptor beta chain sequence. These data are taken from a study of cytomegalovirus exposure and HLA in healthy donors. Germline V gene lookup returns CDR1 SGHNT and CDR2 YYREEE (reference sequence). CDR3 length: 14 amino acids. With 4 bases clipped from V and 3 bases from J, the junction kept 6 bases outside the gene matches. PCR was performed using 60 Vbeta and 13 Jbeta primers. The table came from immunoSEQ multiplex PCR; TCRdb's copy has only in-frame clones and leaves some out. The sample holds hundreds of thousands of clones, approximately 81% seen once. This chain uses TRBV5-4 with TRBJ2-5; 7 nucleotides match TRBD2. The receptor comes from a man aged 30 to 39 in good health and CMV-seronegative. Material: PBMCs. CDR3 sequence reads: CASSPAGVEETQYF. For the CDR3, the DNA is TGTGCCAGCAGCCCGGCGGGGGTGGAAGAGACCCAGTACTTC.